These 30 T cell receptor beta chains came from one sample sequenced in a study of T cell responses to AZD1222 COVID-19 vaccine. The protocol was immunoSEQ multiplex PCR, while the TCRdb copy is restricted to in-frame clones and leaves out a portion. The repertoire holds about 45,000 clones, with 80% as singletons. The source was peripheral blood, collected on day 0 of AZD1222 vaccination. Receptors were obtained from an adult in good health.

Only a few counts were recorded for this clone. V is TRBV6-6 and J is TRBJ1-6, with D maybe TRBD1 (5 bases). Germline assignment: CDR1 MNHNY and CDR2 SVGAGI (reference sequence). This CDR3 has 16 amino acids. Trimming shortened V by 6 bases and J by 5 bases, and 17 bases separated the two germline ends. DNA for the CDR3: TGTGCCAGCAGCGACTCGGGACGGGGAGATAATTCACCCCTCCACTTT. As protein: CASSDSGRGDNSPLHF.

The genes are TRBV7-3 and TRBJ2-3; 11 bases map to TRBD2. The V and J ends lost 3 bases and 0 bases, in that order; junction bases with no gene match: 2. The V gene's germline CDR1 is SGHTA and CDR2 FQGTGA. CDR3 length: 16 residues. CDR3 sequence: CASSFLAGGSTDTQYF. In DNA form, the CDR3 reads TGTGCCAGCAGCTTCCTAGCGGGGGGCAGCACAGATACGCAGTATTTT.

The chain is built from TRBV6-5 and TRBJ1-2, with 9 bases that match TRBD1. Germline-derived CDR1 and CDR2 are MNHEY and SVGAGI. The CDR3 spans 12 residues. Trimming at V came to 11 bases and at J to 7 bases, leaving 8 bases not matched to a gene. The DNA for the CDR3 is TGTGCCGGTTCACAGGGGGCCAGTGGCTACACCTTC. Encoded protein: CAGSQGASGYTF.

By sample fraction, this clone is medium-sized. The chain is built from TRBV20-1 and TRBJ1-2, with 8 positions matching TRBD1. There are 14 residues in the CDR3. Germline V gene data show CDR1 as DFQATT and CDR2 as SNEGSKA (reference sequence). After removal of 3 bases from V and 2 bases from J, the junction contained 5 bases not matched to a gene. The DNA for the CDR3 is TGCAGTGCTAGTCCAGGGGGCGCCAACTATGGCTACACCTTC. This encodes CSASPGGANYGYTF.

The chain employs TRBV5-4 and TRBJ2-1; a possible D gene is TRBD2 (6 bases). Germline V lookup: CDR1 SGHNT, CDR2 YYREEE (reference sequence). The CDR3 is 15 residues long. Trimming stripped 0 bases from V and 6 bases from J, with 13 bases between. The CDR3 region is CASSLGGVMSNEQFF. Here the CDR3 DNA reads TGTGCCAGCAGCTTGGGGGGGGTGATGAGCAATGAGCAGTTCTTC.

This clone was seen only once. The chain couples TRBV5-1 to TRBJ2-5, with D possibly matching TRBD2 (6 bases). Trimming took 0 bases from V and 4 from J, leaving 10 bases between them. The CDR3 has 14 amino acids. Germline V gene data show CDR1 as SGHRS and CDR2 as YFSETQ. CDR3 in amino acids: CASSLGEGLETQYF. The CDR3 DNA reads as TGCGCCAGCAGCTTGGGTGAGGGACTAGAGACCCAGTACTTC.

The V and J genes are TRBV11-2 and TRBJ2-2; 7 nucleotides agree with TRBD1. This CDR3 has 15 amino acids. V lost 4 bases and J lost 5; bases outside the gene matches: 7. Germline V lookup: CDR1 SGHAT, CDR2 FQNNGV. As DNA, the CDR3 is TGTGCCAGCAGCTCCACATCAGGGGGAACCGGGGAGCTGTTTTTT. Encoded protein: CASSSTSGGTGELFF.

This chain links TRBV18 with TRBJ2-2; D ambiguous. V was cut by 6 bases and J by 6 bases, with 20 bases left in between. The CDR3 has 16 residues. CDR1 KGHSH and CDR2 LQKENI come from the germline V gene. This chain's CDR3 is CASSQGAGGEAGELFF. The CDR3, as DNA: TGTGCCAGCTCGCAAGGAGCAGGTGGTGAGGCCGGGGAGCTGTTTTTT.

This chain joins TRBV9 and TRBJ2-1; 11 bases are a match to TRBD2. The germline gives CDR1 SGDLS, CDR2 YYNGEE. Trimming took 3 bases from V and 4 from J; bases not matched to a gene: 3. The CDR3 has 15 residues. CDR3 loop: CASSATSGGYNEQFF. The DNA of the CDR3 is TGTGCCAGCAGCGCTACTAGCGGGGGTTACAATGAGCAGTTCTTC. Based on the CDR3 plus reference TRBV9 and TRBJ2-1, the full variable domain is DSGVTQTPKHLITATGQRVTLRCSPRSGDLSVYWYQQSLDQGLQFLIQYYNGEERAKGNILERFSAQQFPDLHSELNLSSLELGDSALYFCASSATSGGYNEQFFGPGTRLTVL.

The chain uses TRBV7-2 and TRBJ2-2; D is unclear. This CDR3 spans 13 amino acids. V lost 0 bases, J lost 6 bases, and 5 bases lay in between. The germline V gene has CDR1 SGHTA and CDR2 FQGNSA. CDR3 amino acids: CASSLAGPGELFF. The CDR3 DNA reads TGTGCCAGCAGCTTAGCAGGGCCCGGGGAGCTGTTTTTT.

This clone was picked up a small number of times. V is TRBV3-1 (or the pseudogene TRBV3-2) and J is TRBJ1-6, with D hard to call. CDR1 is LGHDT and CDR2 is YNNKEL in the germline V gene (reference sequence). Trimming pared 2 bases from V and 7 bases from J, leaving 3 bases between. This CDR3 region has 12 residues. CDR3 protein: CASSQTNSPLHF. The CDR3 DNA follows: TGTGCCAGCAGCCAAACGAATTCACCCCTCCACTTT.

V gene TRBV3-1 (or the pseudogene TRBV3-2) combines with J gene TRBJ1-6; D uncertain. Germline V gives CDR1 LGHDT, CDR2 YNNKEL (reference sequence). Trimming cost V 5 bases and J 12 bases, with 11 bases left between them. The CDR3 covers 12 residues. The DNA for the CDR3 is TGTGCCAGCAGCAAGCAACCGGGACCCCTCCACTTT. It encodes CASSKQPGPLHF.

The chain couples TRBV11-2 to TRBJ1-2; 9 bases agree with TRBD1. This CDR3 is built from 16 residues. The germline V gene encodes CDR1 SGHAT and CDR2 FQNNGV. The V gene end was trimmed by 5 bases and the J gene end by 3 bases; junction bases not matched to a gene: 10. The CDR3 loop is CASSTHGDRAHYGYTF. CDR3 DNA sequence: TGTGCCAGCAGCACGCACGGGGACAGGGCCCACTATGGCTACACCTTC. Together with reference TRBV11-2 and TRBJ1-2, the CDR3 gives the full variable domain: EAGVAQSPRYKIIEKRQSVAFWCNPISGHATLYWYQQILGQGPKLLIQFQNNGVVDDSQLPKDRFSAERLKGVDSTLKIQPAKLEDSAVYLCASSTHGDRAHYGYTFGSGTRLTVV.

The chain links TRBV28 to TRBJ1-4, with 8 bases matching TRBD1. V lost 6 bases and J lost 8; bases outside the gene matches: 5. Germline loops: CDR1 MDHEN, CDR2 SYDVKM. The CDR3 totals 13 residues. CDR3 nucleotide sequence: TGTGCCAGCAGAGGACAGGGACGAGAAAAACTGTTTTTT. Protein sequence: CASRGQGREKLFF.

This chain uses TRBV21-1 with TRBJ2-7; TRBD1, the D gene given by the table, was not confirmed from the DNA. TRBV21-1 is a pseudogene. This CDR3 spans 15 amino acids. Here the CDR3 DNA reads TGTGCCAGCAGCCTCATCGCCACAGGGGGCGACGAGCAGTACTTC. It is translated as CASSLIATGGDEQYF.

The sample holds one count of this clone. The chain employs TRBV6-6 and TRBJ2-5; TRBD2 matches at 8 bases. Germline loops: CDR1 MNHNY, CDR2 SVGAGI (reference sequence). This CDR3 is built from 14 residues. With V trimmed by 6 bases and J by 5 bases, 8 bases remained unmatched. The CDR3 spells CASRTGGPGETQYF. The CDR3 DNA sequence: TGTGCCAGCAGAACGGGGGGGCCAGGGGAGACCCAGTACTTC.

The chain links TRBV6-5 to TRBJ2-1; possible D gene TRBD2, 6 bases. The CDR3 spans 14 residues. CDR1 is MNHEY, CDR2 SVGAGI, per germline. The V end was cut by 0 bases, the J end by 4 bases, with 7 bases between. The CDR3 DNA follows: TGTGCCAGCAGTTACTCGGGGACTTACAATGAGCAGTTCTTC. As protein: CASSYSGTYNEQFF.

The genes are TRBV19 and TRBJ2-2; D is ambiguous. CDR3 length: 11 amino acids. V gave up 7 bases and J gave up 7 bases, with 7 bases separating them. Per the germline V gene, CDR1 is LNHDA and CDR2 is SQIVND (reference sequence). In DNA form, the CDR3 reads TGTGCCAGTACCAATATCGGGGAGCTGTTTTTT. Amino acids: CASTNIGELFF.

CDR3 coding DNA: TGTGCCAGCAGCACCGCCTCGACAGTGGTGGACACTGAAGCTTTCTTT. Amino acid sequence: CASSTASTVVDTEAFF. V is TRBV7-2 and J is TRBJ1-1, with D perhaps matching TRBD1 (5 bases). Germline CDR1 reads SGHTA; CDR2 reads FQGNSA. The CDR3 covers 16 residues. Trimming removed 5 bases at V and 3 bases at J, with 19 bases between.

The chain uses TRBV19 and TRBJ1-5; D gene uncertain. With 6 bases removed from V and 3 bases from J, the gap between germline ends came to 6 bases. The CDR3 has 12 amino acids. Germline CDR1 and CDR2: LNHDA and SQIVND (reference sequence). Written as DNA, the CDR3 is TGTGCCAGTAGGGAGAACAATCAGCCCCAGCATTTT. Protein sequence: CASRENNQPQHF.

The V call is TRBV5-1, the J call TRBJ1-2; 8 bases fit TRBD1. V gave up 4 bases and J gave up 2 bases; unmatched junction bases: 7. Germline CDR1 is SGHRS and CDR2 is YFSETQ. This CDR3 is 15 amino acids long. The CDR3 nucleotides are TGCGCCAGCAGCCTCGGACAGGGTGACAACTATGGCTACACCTTC. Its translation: CASSLGQGDNYGYTF.

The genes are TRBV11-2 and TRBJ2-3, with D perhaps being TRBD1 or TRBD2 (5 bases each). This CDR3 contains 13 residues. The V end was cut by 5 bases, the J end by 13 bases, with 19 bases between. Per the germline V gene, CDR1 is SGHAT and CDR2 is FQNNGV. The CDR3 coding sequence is TGTGCCAGCAGCCCCCTTACTAGGGGAATAAAGTATTTT. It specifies CASSPLTRGIKYF.

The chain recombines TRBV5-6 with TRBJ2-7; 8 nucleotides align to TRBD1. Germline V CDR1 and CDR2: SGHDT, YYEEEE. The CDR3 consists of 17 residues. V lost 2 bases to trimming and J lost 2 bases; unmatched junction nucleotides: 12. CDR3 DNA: TGTGCCAGCAGCTTTTCCCTTGACAGGGGCCCAGCCTACGAGCAGTACTTC. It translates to CASSFSLDRGPAYEQYF.

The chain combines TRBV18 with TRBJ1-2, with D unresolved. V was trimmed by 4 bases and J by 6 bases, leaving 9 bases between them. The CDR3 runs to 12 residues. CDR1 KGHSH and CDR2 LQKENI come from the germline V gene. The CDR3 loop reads CASSLEEHGYTF. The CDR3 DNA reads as TGTGCCAGCTCACTAGAGGAACATGGCTACACCTTC.

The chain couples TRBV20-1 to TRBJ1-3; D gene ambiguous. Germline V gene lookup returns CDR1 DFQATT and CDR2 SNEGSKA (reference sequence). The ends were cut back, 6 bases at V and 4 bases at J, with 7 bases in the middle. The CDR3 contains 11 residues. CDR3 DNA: TGCAGTGCGTATACAGGAAACACCATATATTTT. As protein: CSAYTGNTIYF.

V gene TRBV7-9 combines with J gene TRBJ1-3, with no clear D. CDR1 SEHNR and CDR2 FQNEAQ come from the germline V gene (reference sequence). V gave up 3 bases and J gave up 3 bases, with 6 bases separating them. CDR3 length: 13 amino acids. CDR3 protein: CASSLFGGNTIYF. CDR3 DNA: TGTGCCAGCAGCTTGTTTGGTGGAAACACCATATATTTT. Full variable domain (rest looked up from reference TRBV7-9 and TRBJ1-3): DTGVSQNPRHKITKRGQNVTFRCDPISEHNRLYWYRQTLGQGPEFLTYFQNEAQLEKSRLLSDRFSAERPKGSFSTLEIQRTEQGDSAMYLCASSLFGGNTIYFGEGSWLTVV.

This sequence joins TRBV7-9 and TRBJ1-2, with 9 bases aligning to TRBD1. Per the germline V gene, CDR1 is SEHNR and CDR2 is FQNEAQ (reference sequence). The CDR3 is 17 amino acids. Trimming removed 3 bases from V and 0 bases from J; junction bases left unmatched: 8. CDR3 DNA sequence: TGTGCCAGCAGCTTGGACAGGGGCTACGACTCTAACTATGGCTACACCTTC. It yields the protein CASSLDRGYDSNYGYTF.

CDR3 bases: TGTGCCAGCAGATCCGGGATCCAAGGGGGCATTCAGTACTTC. Translated, it gives CASRSGIQGGIQYF. The chain links TRBV28 to TRBJ2-4; weak D call: TRBD1 (6 bases). The CDR3 has 14 amino acids. Germline V CDR1 and CDR2: MDHEN, SYDVKM. V shed 6 bases and J shed 9 bases, with 18 bases lying between them.

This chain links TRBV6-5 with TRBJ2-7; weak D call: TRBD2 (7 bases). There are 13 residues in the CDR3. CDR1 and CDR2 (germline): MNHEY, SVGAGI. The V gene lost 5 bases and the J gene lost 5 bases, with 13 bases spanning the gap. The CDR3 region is CASSRGGADEQYF. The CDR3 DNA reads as TGTGCCAGCAGTCGTGGGGGGGCCGACGAGCAGTACTTC.

CDR3 loop: CATQGAGSNQPQHF. CDR3 nucleotides: TGTGCCACCCAGGGGGCGGGAAGCAATCAGCCCCAGCATTTT. The V and J genes are TRBV2 and TRBJ1-5; 8 nucleotides align to TRBD1. CDR1 is SNHLY and CDR2 is FYNNEI in the germline V gene. Trimming at V came to 10 bases and at J to 1 base, leaving 6 bases not matched to a gene. This CDR3 spans 14 amino acids.